This T cell receptor (beta chain) was recovered during a study of OX40 agonist ivuxolimab in advanced cancers. Study as a whole: Across the patients, intravenous ivuxolimab was delivered every 2 weeks at 0.01 to 10 mg/kg. General study results and limits: It was not determined which antigens were specifically recognized by the peripheral T cells that had undergone clonal expansion. Clonal expansion was seen in CD4+ and CD8+ blood T cells by week 6 at 0.1 to 3.0 mg/kg.

The germline gives CDR1 MNHEY, CDR2 SVGAGI. V gave up 2 bases and J gave up 0 bases, with 8 bases separating them. The CDR3 consists of 15 residues. As for this clone: Its antigen remains unidentified.

Profiling relied on immunoSEQ multiplex PCR, and the TCRdb table lists in-frame clones only, not all of them. The sample has fewer than 30,000 clones, 70% to 90% seen once. Sample: CD4+ or CD8+ T cells sorted from blood, taken in a trial of the OX40 agonist ivuxolimab. The genes are TRBV6-5 and TRBJ2-1; a weak D match, TRBD2 (6 bases). The sequence was obtained from an adult with an advanced solid tumor such as melanoma, head and neck, liver or kidney cancer. CDR3 sequence reads: CASSYERASYNEQFF. The CDR3 nucleotides read TGTGCCAGCAGTTACGAGCGGGCCTCCTACAATGAGCAGTTCTTC.